A single sample is the source of the 4 T cell receptor beta chains below, sequenced in a study of blood T cell repertoires in COVID-19. Produced via immunoSEQ multiplex PCR; TCRdb's table is partial and in-frame only. The data show approximately 350,000 clones, with about 86% seen just once and about 7% held by the top ten. Material: peripheral blood. These receptors originate from a woman in her sixties or seventies with COVID-19, enrolled during active disease.

The J gene is TRBJ1-5, the V gene TRBV6-6; TRBD1 agrees at 9 bases. V was pared by 6 bases and J by 7 bases, with 10 bases of the junction left unmatched. This CDR3 contains 15 residues. Germline CDR1 MNHNY, CDR2 SVGAGI (reference sequence). CDR3 sequence reads: CASRPRTGVSQPQHF. The CDR3 region has the DNA TGTGCCAGCAGACCCCGGACAGGGGTAAGCCAGCCCCAGCATTTT.

J is TRBJ1-5 and V is TRBV21-1; the table's D call of TRBD1 was not tested on the DNA. TRBV21-1 is designated a pseudogene. The CDR3 contains 16 residues. The CDR3 region has the DNA TGTGCCAGCAGCTCAGGGGAAAGTTACGGCAATCAGCCCCAGCATTTT. It translates to CASSSGESYGNQPQHF.

V gene TRBV5-6 combines with J gene TRBJ1-3; 9 bases map to TRBD1. This CDR3 is built from 17 residues. Germline V CDR1 and CDR2: SGHDT, YYEEEE. Germline trimming cut 2 bases from V and 2 bases from J; bases unmatched to any gene: 8. The CDR3 DNA follows: TGTGCCAGCAGCTTATCTGCCGGGACAGGGCCTGGAAACACCATATATTTT. It yields the protein CASSLSAGTGPGNTIYF.

The V gene is TRBV5-6, the J gene TRBJ1-2; D is possibly TRBD1 (6 bases). Trimming removed 0 bases at V and 7 bases at J, with 13 bases between. There are 14 residues in the CDR3. Per germline, CDR1 SGHDT and CDR2 YYEEEE. CDR3 bases: TGTGCCAGCAGCTTGGTGGCAGGGGCTGGTGGCTACACCTTC. This encodes CASSLVAGAGGYTF.